This is a list of T cell receptor beta chains from one sample in a study of shared clonotypes between healthy human individuals. Measured with immunoSEQ multiplex PCR; TCRdb has only the in-frame clones, and not every one. The sample shows under 1,100,000 clones, 65% to 75% of them seen only once. Sequencing was done on a sample of memory CD4+ T cells sorted from blood. Receptors were obtained from a young man in good health. Both conserved end residues are part of each CDR3. The D gene is left open where the match is weak. The size entry is marked missing in some rows and otherwise reads once, few, many or a size class.

CDR3aa,CDR3nt,v_gene,d_gene,len,abundance,j_gene
CAWTRDIDYGYTF,TGTGCCTGGACCCGGGACATCGACTATGGCTACACCTTC,TRBV30,.,13,once,TRBJ1-2
CSVPGTGVTEAFF,TGCAGCGTTCCAGGGACAGGGGTGACTGAAGCTTTCTTT,TRBV29-1,TRBD1,13,.,TRBJ1-1
CASSSQGQQYF,TGTGCCAGCAGTTCACAGGGGCAGCAGTACTTC,TRBV27,TRBD1,11,.,TRBJ2-7
CASSSDRMGYEQYF,TGTGCCAGCAGCTCGGACCGCATGGGGTACGAGCAGTACTTC,TRBV5-5,.,14,few,TRBJ2-7
CASSGGAGGEQGNTIYF,TGTGCCAGCAGTGGAGGGGCGGGAGGGGAGCAAGGAAACACCATATATTTT,TRBV27,.,17,.,TRBJ1-3
CASSPGGDVWTDTQYF,TGTGCCAGTAGTCCAGGGGGCGACGTCTGGACAGATACGCAGTATTTT,TRBV19,TRBD1,16,few,TRBJ2-3
CASSRLGARDTGELFF,TGTGCCAGCAGTCGCCTCGGCGCGAGGGACACCGGGGAGCTGTTTTTT,TRBV6-6,.,16,once,TRBJ2-2
CASSVGPLVSQPQHF,TGTGCCAGCAGCGTTGGGCCACTGGTCAGTCAGCCCCAGCATTTT,TRBV9,.,15,.,TRBJ1-5
CASSLSGYGYTF,TGTGCCAGCAGCTTATCGGGCTATGGCTACACCTTC,TRBV11-3,.,12,.,TRBJ1-2
CASSFDRTSTDTQYF,TGCGCCAGCAGCTTCGACAGGACTAGCACAGATACGCAGTATTTT,TRBV5-1,.,15,.,TRBJ2-3
CASSEMGGSNYGYTF,TGTGCCAGCAGTGAAATGGGAGGGAGTAACTATGGCTACACCTTC,TRBV6-1,.,15,.,TRBJ1-2
CASSIRDGSYEQYF,TGTGCCAGTAGTATCCGGGACGGGTCCTACGAGCAGTACTTC,TRBV19,.,14,once,TRBJ2-7
CASSVQTGRNGYTF,TGTGCCAGCAGCGTTCAGACAGGGCGGAATGGCTACACCTTC,TRBV9,TRBD1,14,many,TRBJ1-2
CASSEAVVRTGGQSTLHF,TGTGCCAGCAGTGAAGCGGTGGTAAGGACAGGAGGGCAGTCAACCCTCCACTTT,TRBV6-1,TRBD1,18,.,TRBJ1-6
CASRGTVQETQYF,TGTGCCAGCAGAGGGACAGTCCAAGAGACCCAGTACTTC,TRBV6-6,TRBD1,13,.,TRBJ2-5
CASSGPQYSNQPQHF,TGTGCCAGCAGTGGACCCCAGTATAGCAATCAGCCCCAGCATTTT,TRBV25-1,.,15,once,TRBJ1-5
CASSESTGGGNTIYF,TGTGCCAGCTCAGAATCGACAGGGGGCGGAAACACCATATATTTT,TRBV18,TRBD1,15,.,TRBJ1-3
CASNLGFEDSPLHF,TGTGCCAGCAACCTAGGGTTTGAAGATTCACCCCTCCACTTT,TRBV9,.,14,.,TRBJ1-6
CASRPGLSGANVLTF,TGTGCCAGCAGACCCGGGCTCTCTGGGGCCAACGTCCTGACTTTC,TRBV28,.,15,.,TRBJ2-6
CASSRGGKNTDTQYF,TGCGCCAGCAGCCGGGGAGGGAAAAACACAGATACGCAGTATTTT,TRBV4-3,TRBD2,15,.,TRBJ2-3
CASSVFGNEQFF,TGTGCCAGCAGTGTGTTTGGTAATGAGCAGTTCTTC,TRBV2,.,12,few,TRBJ2-1
CASSVPGTGGRDEQYF,TGTGCCAGCAGCGTCCCCGGGACAGGGGGCCGAGACGAGCAGTACTTC,TRBV14,TRBD1,16,.,TRBJ2-7
CASSQDRAAVYEQYF,TGCGCCAGCAGCCAAGATAGAGCGGCTGTCTACGAGCAGTACTTC,TRBV4-3,.,15,.,TRBJ2-7
CASRLTGPNEKLFF,TGTGCCAGTAGGCTGACAGGGCCTAATGAAAAACTGTTTTTT,TRBV19,TRBD1,14,.,TRBJ1-4
CASSETGVETQYF,TGTGCCAGCAGCGAGACAGGGGTCGAGACCCAGTACTTC,TRBV5-4,TRBD1,13,.,TRBJ2-5
CAISEGSPNEKLFF,TGTGCCATCAGTGAGGGCAGCCCGAATGAAAAACTGTTTTTT,TRBV10-3,.,14,many,TRBJ1-4
CASGLQQLGATQYF,TGTGCTAGTGGTTTGCAACAACTCGGGGCAACGCAGTATTTT,TRBV12-5,.,14,few,TRBJ2-3
CASSLRAEGGEQFF,TGTGCCAGCAGTTTGCGGGCAGAAGGGGGTGAGCAGTTCTTC,TRBV6-5,.,14,.,TRBJ2-1
CASSLTDRGSPLHF,TGCGCCAGCAGCCTCACGGACAGGGGGTCACCCCTCCACTTT,TRBV4-3,TRBD1,14,.,TRBJ1-6
CASSWGRGGAGYTF,TGTGCCAGCAGCTGGGGAAGGGGGGGAGCTGGCTACACCTTC,TRBV5-6,.,14,.,TRBJ1-2
CSPGNTEAFF,TGCAGCCCGGGGAACACTGAAGCTTTCTTT,TRBV20-1,.,10,few,TRBJ1-1
CASSDSKGTGFPLFF,TGTGCCAGCAGTGACTCGAAGGGGACAGGGTTCCCCCTCTTCTTT,TRBV6-4,TRBD1,15,few,TRBJ1-1
CASSLKTGGNTDTQYF,TGTGCCAGCAGCTTAAAGACAGGTGGAAACACAGATACGCAGTATTTT,TRBV7-9,.,16,once,TRBJ2-3
CAWRPKGRGSYEQYF,TGTGCCTGGAGGCCGAAGGGCAGGGGGTCCTACGAGCAGTACTTC,TRBV30,TRBD1,15,few,TRBJ2-7
CASSETLGAFF,TGTGCCAGCAGTGAAACTCTCGGGGCTTTCTTT,TRBV6-1,.,11,.,TRBJ1-1
CAISESLVKTQYF,TGTGCCATCAGTGAGTCGCTGGTAAAGACCCAGTACTTC,TRBV10-3,.,13,.,TRBJ2-5
CASRRLAGDPTREQFF,TGTGCCAGCAGGAGACTAGCGGGGGACCCCACGAGGGAGCAGTTCTTC,TRBV11-2,TRBD2,16,.,TRBJ2-1
CASSIEISQGEFF,TGTGCCAGTAGTATCGAAATCTCACAGGGGGAGTTCTTC,TRBV19,TRBD1,13,once,TRBJ2-1
CASSLGSGLYNEQFF,TGTGCCAGCAGCTTAGGGTCGGGACTATACAATGAGCAGTTCTTC,TRBV11-2,TRBD2,15,once,TRBJ2-1
CASSEGQGHNEQFF,TGCGCCAGCAGTGAGGGACAGGGGCACAATGAGCAGTTCTTC,TRBV10-1,TRBD1,14,.,TRBJ2-1
CASRAVGPYEQYF,TGTGCCAGCAGGGCGGTCGGTCCCTACGAGCAGTACTTC,TRBV7-6,.,13,.,TRBJ2-7
CASSGGRGISYNEQFF,TGTGCCAGCAGCGGTGGTAGGGGGATATCTTACAATGAGCAGTTCTTC,TRBV9,.,16,.,TRBJ2-1
CASSLGQGFYEQYF,TGTGCCAGCAGCTTGGGACAGGGCTTCTACGAGCAGTACTTC,TRBV11-2,TRBD1,14,.,TRBJ2-7
CASSLSISGNTIYF,TGTGCCAGCAGCCTGTCGATTTCTGGAAACACCATATATTTT,TRBV11-1,.,14,.,TRBJ1-3
CASSHLAGRSYEQYF,TGTGCCAGCAGCCATCTAGCGGGGCGATCCTACGAGCAGTACTTC,TRBV5-6,TRBD2,15,few,TRBJ2-7
CASSDSGEGTQYF,TGTGCCAGCAGTGACTCCGGGGAGGGTACGCAGTATTTT,TRBV6-4,TRBD2,13,.,TRBJ2-3
CASSLRQGAYEQFF,TGTGCCAGCAGCTTGCGACAGGGGGCTTATGAGCAGTTCTTC,TRBV5-4,TRBD1,14,.,TRBJ2-1
CASSIAPGRKSSGANVLTF,TGTGCCAGTAGTATAGCCCCGGGACGAAAGAGCTCTGGGGCCAACGTCCTGACTTTC,TRBV19,.,19,.,TRBJ2-6
CASSSWDREVDEQYF,TGTGCCAGCAGCTCCTGGGACAGGGAGGTAGATGAGCAGTACTTC,TRBV7-9,TRBD1,15,.,TRBJ2-7
CASREQGGESEQYF,TGTGCCAGCAGAGAACAGGGAGGTGAAAGCGAGCAGTACTTC,TRBV27,.,14,.,TRBJ2-7
CASSFNGGSTF,TGTGCCAGCAGCTTCAATGGCGGCTCCACCTTC,TRBV11-2,.,11,few,TRBJ1-2
CSVVGEGEKLFF,TGCAGCGTTGTGGGGGAAGGAGAAAAACTGTTTTTT,TRBV29-1,.,12,.,TRBJ1-4
CASRTSMNTEAFF,TGTGCCAGCAGGACATCTATGAACACTGAAGCTTTCTTT,TRBV6-5,.,13,.,TRBJ1-1
CATGTSNTEAFF,TGTGCCACAGGGACCTCCAACACTGAAGCTTTCTTT,TRBV10-3,.,12,.,TRBJ1-1